The clone carrying this TCR beta chain was seen ten or more times. What it binds is not known. This entry belongs to a study of metastatic and nonmetastatic thyroid tumors. No patient had received any treatment before thyroid surgery. Regarding the study as a whole: Across blood and tumor, TCR beta diversity in malignant thyroid tumors was reportedly significantly higher than in benign nodules.

In the authors' workflow: A distant-metastasis classifier for papillary thyroid cancer was built using CDR3 differences across clinicopathological groups. TCRdb re-analyzed the PCR reads through MiXCR. TCRdb assigned the V and J calls; the authors' analysis was not used. The sample lists 25,000 to 35,000 clones, roughly a tenth occurring once. Germline V lookup: CDR1 SGDLS, CDR2 YYNGEE. Trimming stripped 0 bases from V and 9 bases from J, with 13 bases between. There are 14 residues in the CDR3. Sequencing used blood. The rearrangement joins TRBV9 to TRBJ2-1, with TRBD1 as a possible D gene (5 bases). This clonotype was sampled from a female donor with papillary thyroid cancer or a benign thyroid nodule (not recorded which). Some clones in this sample may be carry-over from other donors' samples. The CDR3 nucleotides read TGTGCCAGCAGCGTAGTAGACTCAAGGGGTGAGCAGTTCTTC. Protein product: CASSVVDSRGEQFF.